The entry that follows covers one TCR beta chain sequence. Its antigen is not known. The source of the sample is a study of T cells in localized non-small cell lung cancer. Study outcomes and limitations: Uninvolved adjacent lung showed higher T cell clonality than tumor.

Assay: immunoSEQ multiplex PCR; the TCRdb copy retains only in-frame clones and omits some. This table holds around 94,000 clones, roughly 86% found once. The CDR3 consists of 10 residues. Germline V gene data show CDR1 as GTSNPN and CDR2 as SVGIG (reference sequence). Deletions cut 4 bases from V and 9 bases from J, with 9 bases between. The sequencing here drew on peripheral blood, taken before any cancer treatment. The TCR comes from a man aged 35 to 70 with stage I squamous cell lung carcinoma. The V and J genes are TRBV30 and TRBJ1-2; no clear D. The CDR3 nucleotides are TGTGCCTGGACAGGTTGTAGCTACACCTTC. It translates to CAWTGCSYTF.